Listed here are 23 T cell receptor beta chains from one sample, sequenced in a study of CD8 T cells in ankylosing spondylitis. Using its own MiXCR run on the 5' RACE reads, TCRdb lists one record per CDR3 protein. Altogether roughly 280,000 distinct CDR3 sequences are present, roughly 20% being singletons, with the ten largest covering roughly 8.3%. The sample taken for sequencing was blood, either unsorted or a sorted T cell fraction (not recorded which). The receptors were sampled from a male donor with ankylosing spondylitis or in good health (not recorded which).

The V gene is TRBV5-1, the J gene TRBJ2-3, with D perhaps being TRBD1 or TRBD2 (5 bases each). V lost 0 bases to trimming and J lost 7 bases, with 9 bases between them. There are 13 residues in the CDR3. Germline loops: CDR1 SGHRS, CDR2 YFSETQ. Here the CDR3 reads CASSLGDRNTQYF. In nucleotides, the CDR3 is TGCGCCAGCAGCTTGGGGGACCGAAATACGCAGTATTTT.

This clonotype was detected only a few times. V usage is TRBV7-2 and J usage is TRBJ2-1; D might be TRBD2 (5 bases). The CDR3 covers 15 residues. Germline V CDR1 and CDR2: SGHTA, FQGNSA. Trimming pared 1 base from V and 1 base from J, leaving 8 bases between. The CDR3 region has the DNA TGTGCCAGCAGCTTAGGTCCGGGGTCCTACAATGAGCAGTTCTTC. As protein: CASSLGPGSYNEQFF.

This clonotype was observed a handful of times. The chain combines TRBV12-3 or TRBV12-4 with TRBJ1-5; D might be TRBD1 (6 bases). The V end was cut by 5 bases, the J end by 3 bases, with 14 bases between. The CDR3 totals 15 residues. The CDR3 reads CASSPRRQDNQPQHF. CDR3 nucleotide sequence: TGTGCCAGCAGTCCCAGACGACAGGACAATCAGCCCCAGCATTTT.

The CDR3 loop is CASSQSGGEQYV. For the CDR3, the DNA is TGTGCCAGCAGCCAATCGGGGGGGGAGCAGTACGTC. This chain links TRBV3-1 with TRBJ2-7; 8 bases align to TRBD2. CDR3 length: 12 residues. Germline-derived CDR1 and CDR2 are LGHDT and YNNKEL (reference sequence). V dropped 2 bases and J dropped 7; count of bases not matched to a gene: 1.

The gene calls are TRBV24-1 and TRBJ2-2; possible D gene TRBD2, 5 bases. The CDR3 is 14 amino acids. The germline V gene encodes CDR1 KGHDR and CDR2 SFDVKD. The V end was cut by 9 bases, the J end by 1 base, with 11 bases between. CDR3 region: CATSSGVNTGELFF. The CDR3 DNA reads as TGTGCCACCTCCTCCGGGGTGAACACCGGGGAGCTGTTTTTT.

The CDR3 nucleotides are TGTGCCTCAGGACGGAACAATGAGCAGTTCTTC. The encoded protein is CASGRNNEQFF. The chain carries TRBV30 and TRBJ2-1; D gene uncertain. The germline V and J ends were trimmed by 7 bases and 5 bases, with 9 bases remaining between them. The CDR3 sequence is 11 residues long. The germline CDR1 and CDR2 sequences are GTSNPN and SVGIG (reference sequence).

The sample holds one count of this clonotype. CDR3 residues: CASSLGQGEPGNTIYF. For the CDR3, the DNA is TGTGCCAGCAGCTTAGGACAGGGGGAACCTGGAAACACCATATATTTT. The rearrangement links TRBV7-9 to TRBJ1-3; 9 positions match TRBD1. V lost 1 base, J lost 2 bases, and 3 bases stayed unmatched. This CDR3 spans 16 amino acids. CDR1 and CDR2 from the germline V gene are SEHNR and FQNEAQ (reference sequence).

The chain has TRBV7-9 and TRBJ1-1; 7 positions match TRBD1. Germline-derived CDR1 and CDR2 are SEHNR and FQNEAQ (reference sequence). There are 14 residues in the CDR3. J gave up 3 bases and V 6 bases, and 7 bases lay outside the gene matches. CDR3 in DNA: TGTGCCAGCAGTTTCACAACAGGGGACACTGAAGCTTTCTTT. The encoded protein is CASSFTTGDTEAFF.

J is TRBJ1-1 and V is TRBV2; weak D call: TRBD1 (6 bases). The CDR3 length is 17 residues. CDR1 and CDR2 (germline): SNHLY, FYNNEI. V lost 2 bases to trimming and J lost 0 bases, with 16 bases between them. CDR3 coding DNA: TGTGCCAGCAGTGAAAGGGGGGGGCTGGGCTTGAACACTGAAGCTTTCTTT. Protein product: CASSERGGLGLNTEAFF.

This clonotype has a handful of counts. The CDR3 sequence is CASGGTGATNEKLFF. Written as DNA, the CDR3 is TGCGCCAGCGGAGGCACAGGGGCAACTAATGAAAAACTGTTTTTT. The chain combines TRBV5-1 with TRBJ1-4; 7 bases match TRBD1. This CDR3 has 15 amino acids. Trimming took 7 bases from V and 0 from J; bases not matched to a gene: 6. Per germline, CDR1 SGHRS and CDR2 YFSETQ.

This clonotype occurred a few times. The rearrangement links TRBV2 to TRBJ2-1, with D tentatively TRBD2 (6 bases). V gave up 4 bases and J gave up 0 bases, with 13 bases separating them. The germline V gene encodes CDR1 SNHLY and CDR2 FYNNEI. The CDR3 covers 16 residues. The CDR3 DNA follows: TGTGCCAGCAGTGGCGGGGATTGGAGCTCCTACAATGAGCAGTTCTTC. This encodes CASSGGDWSSYNEQFF.

This chain connects TRBV3-1 to TRBJ1-2, with a possible D match to TRBD1 (5 bases). CDR3 length equals 16 residues. CDR1 is LGHDT, CDR2 YNNKEL, per germline (reference sequence). Trimming stripped 1 base from V and 5 bases from J, with 17 bases between. The CDR3 DNA reads as TGTGCCAGCAGCCAAGGACGGGGACGGATGTTGTATGGCTACACCTTC. Protein product: CASSQGRGRMLYGYTF.

This clonotype has a handful of counts. The V call is TRBV5-1, the J call TRBJ2-5, with 7 bases identical to TRBD2. CDR1 is SGHRS, CDR2 YFSETQ, per germline. V shed 4 bases and J 10 bases; nucleotides not matched to a gene: 10. The CDR3 covers 13 residues. The chain's CDR3 is CASSGADGGIQYF. The CDR3 bases are TGCGCCAGCAGCGGCGCGGACGGGGGGATCCAGTACTTC.

The chain couples TRBV12-3 or TRBV12-4 to TRBJ1-6; D may be TRBD1 (5 bases). V gave up 2 bases and J gave up 10 bases, with 12 bases separating them. The CDR3 has 14 amino acids. CDR3 residues: CASSLKGNGSPLHF. As DNA, the CDR3 is TGTGCCAGCAGTTTAAAGGGGAATGGATCACCCCTCCACTTT.

Ten or more counts support this clonotype. The chain carries TRBV24-1 and TRBJ2-1; 10 bases fit TRBD1. The CDR3 is 19 residues long. The trim removed 0 bases at V and 6 bases at J, leaving 13 bases unmatched. Looked up from germline, CDR1 is KGHDR and CDR2 is SFDVKD. The CDR3 spells CATSDLGVAGQGNGNEQFF. In DNA form, the CDR3 reads TGTGCCACCAGTGATTTGGGAGTCGCGGGACAGGGGAACGGCAATGAGCAGTTCTTC.

This clonotype was found a few times. This chain uses TRBV3-1 with TRBJ1-1; 7 nucleotides line up with TRBD1. Germline lookup yields CDR1 LGHDT and CDR2 YNNKEL (reference sequence). V shed 4 bases, J shed 4 bases, and the junction held 6 bases outside the gene matches. The CDR3 is 14 amino acids. The CDR3 DNA reads TGTGCCAGCAGCCCGTTAGGGGGCTTCACTGAAGCTTTCTTT. It specifies CASSPLGGFTEAFF.

This chain uses TRBV30 with TRBJ2-1; no definite D call. This CDR3 is built from 12 residues. Looked up from germline, CDR1 is GTSNPN and CDR2 is SVGIG (reference sequence). V dropped 3 bases and J dropped 9 bases, with 12 bases sitting between them. CDR3 DNA sequence: TGTGCCTGGAGACGGCCCCTCCTTGAGCAGTTCTTC. Its translation: CAWRRPLLEQFF.

This clonotype was picked up many times. The rearrangement links TRBV29-1 to TRBJ2-1; D unclear. This CDR3 has 13 residues. Germline CDR1 reads SQVTM; CDR2 reads ANQGSEA. V shed 6 bases and J shed 7 bases, with 16 bases lying between them. The DNA of the CDR3 is TGCAGCGTCGCAACCGGGCCCAAGAATGAGCAGTTCTTC. Translating it yields CSVATGPKNEQFF.

The sample holds a few counts of this clonotype. V is TRBV28 and J is TRBJ1-1; D gene ambiguous. The CDR3 has 14 amino acids. Germline V CDR1 and CDR2: MDHEN, SYDVKM. The V end lost 3 bases, the J end lost 8 bases, and 16 bases lay between the germline ends. The CDR3 protein is CASSLGHARFEAFF. The CDR3 DNA follows: TGTGCCAGCAGTTTGGGTCACGCTCGTTTCGAAGCTTTCTTT.

This clonotype has a handful of counts. The chain combines TRBV6-5 with TRBJ2-5; D may be TRBD2 (6 bases). The V end lost 0 bases, the J end lost 5 bases, and 13 bases lay between the germline ends. The CDR3 is 15 amino acids. Germline CDR1 MNHEY, CDR2 SVGAGI. CDR3 residues: CASSYSSTGEETQYF. Here the CDR3 DNA reads TGTGCCAGCAGTTACTCGTCGACGGGGGAGGAGACCCAGTACTTC.

This clonotype was seen repeatedly, ten times or more. This chain links TRBV20-1 with TRBJ2-5; 8 nucleotides match TRBD2. CDR3 length equals 14 residues. With V trimmed by 1 base and J by 7 bases, 8 bases remained unmatched. Germline loops: CDR1 DFQATT, CDR2 SNEGSKA (reference sequence). For the CDR3, the DNA is TGCAGTGCTAGAGGTAGCGGGATAGCGGTGACCCAGTACTTC. It translates to CSARGSGIAVTQYF.

The V gene is TRBV5-5, the J gene TRBJ2-2, with a tentative D call TRBD2 (6 bases). Germline-derived CDR1 and CDR2 are SGHKS and YYEKEE (reference sequence). V dropped 4 bases and J dropped 7 bases, with 14 bases sitting between them. The CDR3 spans 14 residues. The chain's CDR3 is CASSLRGTGGELFF. The CDR3 DNA sequence: TGTGCCAGCAGCCTTCGGGGGACCGGCGGGGAGCTGTTTTTT.

This clonotype was seen a handful of times. This chain links TRBV6-1 with TRBJ2-7, with 10 bases aligning to TRBD2. The CDR3 runs to 18 residues. V was clipped by 4 bases and J by 0 bases; unmatched bases: 12. CDR1 MNHNS and CDR2 SASEGT come from the germline V gene. The CDR3 sequence is CASSATASGGRDSYEQYV. Here the CDR3 DNA reads TGTGCCAGCAGTGCAACAGCTAGCGGGGGTAGGGACTCCTACGAGCAGTACGTC.